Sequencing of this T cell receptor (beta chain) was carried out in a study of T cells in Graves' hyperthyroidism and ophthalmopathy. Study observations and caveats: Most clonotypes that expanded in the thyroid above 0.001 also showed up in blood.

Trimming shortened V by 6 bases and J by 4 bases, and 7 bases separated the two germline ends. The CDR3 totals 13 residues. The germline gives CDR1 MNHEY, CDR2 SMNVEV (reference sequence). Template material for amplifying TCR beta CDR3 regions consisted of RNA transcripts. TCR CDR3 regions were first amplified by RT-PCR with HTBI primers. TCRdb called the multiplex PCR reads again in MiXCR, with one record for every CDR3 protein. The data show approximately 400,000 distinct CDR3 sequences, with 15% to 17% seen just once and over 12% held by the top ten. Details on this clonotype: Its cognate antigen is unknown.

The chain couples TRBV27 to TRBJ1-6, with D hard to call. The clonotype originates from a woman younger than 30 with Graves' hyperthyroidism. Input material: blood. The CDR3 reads CASRGIYNSPLHF. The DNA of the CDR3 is TGTGCCAGCAGGGGAATATATAATTCACCCCTCCACTTT.